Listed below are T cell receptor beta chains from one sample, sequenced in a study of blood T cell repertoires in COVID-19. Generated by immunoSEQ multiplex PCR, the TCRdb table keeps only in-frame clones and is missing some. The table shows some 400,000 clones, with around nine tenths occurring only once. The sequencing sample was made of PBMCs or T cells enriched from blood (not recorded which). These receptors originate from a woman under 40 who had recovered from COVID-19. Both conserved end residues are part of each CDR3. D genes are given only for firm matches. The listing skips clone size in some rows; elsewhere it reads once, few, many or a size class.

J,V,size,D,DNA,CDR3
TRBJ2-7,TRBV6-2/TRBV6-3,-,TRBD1,TGTGCCAGCAGTTACGACAGGGGATACGAGCAGTACTTC,CASSYDRGYEQYF
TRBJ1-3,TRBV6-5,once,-,TGTGCCAGCAGGAAGCTATCTGGAAACACCATATATTTT,CASRKLSGNTIYF
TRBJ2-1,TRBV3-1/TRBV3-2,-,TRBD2,TGTGCCAGCAGCCAAGTGGGGGGGATGACTAGCGGGAGGGGTAATGAGCAGTTCTTC,CASSQVGGMTSGRGNEQFF
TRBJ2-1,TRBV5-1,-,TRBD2,TGCGCCAGCAGTGAGCAGGGAAACAGCGGGAGGGGCAATGAGCAGTTCTTC,CASSEQGNSGRGNEQFF
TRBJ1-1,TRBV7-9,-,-,TGTGCCAGCAGCCCGATGGGGAGGAACACTGAAGCTTTCTTT,CASSPMGRNTEAFF
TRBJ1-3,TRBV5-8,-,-,TGTGCCTCCAGAGGGGAACGGGACATCACTGGAAACACCATATATTTT,CASRGERDITGNTIYF
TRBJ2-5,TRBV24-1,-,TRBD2,TGTGCCACCAGTGATTCGGGGGGGGGCACCCAAGAGACCCAGTACTTC,CATSDSGGGTQETQYF
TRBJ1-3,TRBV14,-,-,TGTGCCAGCAGCCAAGTTCACCCCGGTTTGGGAAACACCATATATTTT,CASSQVHPGLGNTIYF
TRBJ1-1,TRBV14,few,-,TGTGCCAGCAGCCAAGAATACCTTAGAGAGACTGAAGCTTTCTTT,CASSQEYLRETEAFF
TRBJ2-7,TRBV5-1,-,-,TGCGCCAGCAGCTTGGCAGGGTCCAGCGAGCAGTACTTC,CASSLAGSSEQYF
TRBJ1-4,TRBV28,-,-,TGTGCCAGCAGGGTCGGGAGGCCGGGGGAAAAACTGTTTTTT,CASRVGRPGEKLFF
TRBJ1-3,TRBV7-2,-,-,TGTGCCAGCCTCCCCGGGGAACTCTCTGGAAACACCATATATTTT,CASLPGELSGNTIYF
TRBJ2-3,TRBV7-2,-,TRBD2,TGTGCCAGCAGCTTATGGGGGAGGGGTGCTAGCGGGGCTGCAGATACGCAGTATTTT,CASSLWGRGASGAADTQYF
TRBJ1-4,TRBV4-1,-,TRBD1,TGCGCCAGCAGCCAAGATGACAGGGGGAAACTGTTTTTT,CASSQDDRGKLFF
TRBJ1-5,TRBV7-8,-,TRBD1,TGTGCCAGCAGCTCCCGGACAGGGGCTATTCAGCCCCAGCATTTT,CASSSRTGAIQPQHF
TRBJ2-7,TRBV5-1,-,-,TGCGCCAGCAGCTTGGATAGACTTGTTCTAGGGGACGAGCAGTACTTC,CASSLDRLVLGDEQYF
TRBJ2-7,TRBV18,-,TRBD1,TGTGCCAGCTCACCGCTGACAGGGGACCTTGTGCAGTACTTC,CASSPLTGDLVQYF
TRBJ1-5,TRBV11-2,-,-,TGTGCCAGCAGCTTAGCTTCCTATCAGCCCCAGCATTTT,CASSLASYQPQHF
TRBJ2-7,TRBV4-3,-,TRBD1,TGCGCCAGCAGTAAGGCCAGGACAGGGATCGCCGAGCAGTACTTC,CASSKARTGIAEQYF
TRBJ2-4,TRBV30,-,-,TGTGCCTGGAGTGGCGGACGGGAAAAAAACATTCAGTACTTC,CAWSGGREKNIQYF